This is a list of T cell receptor beta chains from one sample in a study of blood T cell repertoires in COVID-19. The assay was immunoSEQ multiplex PCR, and TCRdb's table has in-frame clones only and misses some. The sample shows about 160,000 clones, about 87% of them seen only once. The sample comprised peripheral blood. These receptors all come from a woman in her 70s with COVID-19, enrolled during active disease. Each CDR3 is given with its conserved first and last residue. Fields, in order: V gene, J gene, D gene, clone size, CDR3 DNA, CDR3 protein. D genes are given only for firm matches. Size is stated for part of the rows, as once, few or many counts, or as a class when the clone is expanded.

v_gene: TRBV27
j_gene: TRBJ1-2
d_gene: .
abundance: .
CDR3nt: TGTGCCAGCAGCCCGACCAGGGAACGGAGTGTCTATGGCTACACCTTC
CDR3aa: CASSPTRERSVYGYTF

v_gene: TRBV23-1
j_gene: TRBJ1-5
d_gene: .
abundance: .
CDR3nt: TGCGCCAGCAGTCAGGACAGTGATATCGGTCAGCCCCAGCATTTT
CDR3aa: CASSQDSDIGQPQHF

v_gene: TRBV18
j_gene: TRBJ2-1
d_gene: .
abundance: many
CDR3nt: TGTGCCAGCTCACCACAGGGGGGGGTCAATGAGCAGTTCTTC
CDR3aa: CASSPQGGVNEQFF

v_gene: TRBV7-2
j_gene: TRBJ1-4
d_gene: .
abundance: .
CDR3nt: TGTGCCAGCAGCCTCAGTGGGAGGGATGAAAAACTGTTTTTT
CDR3aa: CASSLSGRDEKLFF

v_gene: TRBV5-1
j_gene: TRBJ2-6
d_gene: TRBD1
abundance: .
CDR3nt: TGCGCCAGCAGCTTGAATGGGGCAGGGGGTAGAGGGGCCAACGTCCTGACTTTC
CDR3aa: CASSLNGAGGRGANVLTF

v_gene: TRBV19
j_gene: TRBJ2-3
d_gene: TRBD2
abundance: .
CDR3nt: TGTGCCAGTAGTAGAACTAGCGGGGGCACAGATACGCAGTATTTT
CDR3aa: CASSRTSGGTDTQYF

v_gene: TRBV7-2
j_gene: TRBJ2-1
d_gene: TRBD2
abundance: once
CDR3nt: TGTGCCAGCAGCAGAGCGGGGGCTTCCTACAATGAGCAGTTCTTC
CDR3aa: CASSRAGASYNEQFF

v_gene: TRBV7-8
j_gene: TRBJ1-2
d_gene: TRBD1
abundance: .
CDR3nt: TGTGCCAGCAGCCAACGGACAGGGGGCGTCGGCTATGGCTACACCTTC
CDR3aa: CASSQRTGGVGYGYTF

v_gene: TRBV19
j_gene: TRBJ1-5
d_gene: .
abundance: .
CDR3nt: TGTGCCAGTACCGGTCGGAGGCATCAGCCCCAGCATTTT
CDR3aa: CASTGRRHQPQHF

v_gene: TRBV5-1
j_gene: TRBJ1-4
d_gene: TRBD1
abundance: .
CDR3nt: TGCGCCAGCAGCTTGGGACAGGGGATAGGAAAACTGTTTTTT
CDR3aa: CASSLGQGIGKLFF

v_gene: TRBV9
j_gene: TRBJ1-6
d_gene: TRBD1
abundance: .
CDR3nt: TGTGCCAGCAGCCCAGGGGGGACAGGGGAGAATTCACCCCTCCACTTT
CDR3aa: CASSPGGTGENSPLHF

v_gene: TRBV6-5
j_gene: TRBJ2-2
d_gene: .
abundance: .
CDR3nt: TGTGCCAGCCCGGGACACACGAACACCGGGGAGCTGTTTTTT
CDR3aa: CASPGHTNTGELFF

v_gene: TRBV2
j_gene: TRBJ2-7
d_gene: .
abundance: .
CDR3nt: TGTGCCAGCAGGGGGCACTACGAGCAGTACTTC
CDR3aa: CASRGHYEQYF

v_gene: TRBV12-3/TRBV12-4
j_gene: TRBJ1-2
d_gene: TRBD1
abundance: .
CDR3nt: TGTGCCAGCAGTGAACGACAGGGATTCTACACCTTC
CDR3aa: CASSERQGFYTF

v_gene: TRBV10-3
j_gene: TRBJ2-7
d_gene: TRBD1
abundance: .
CDR3nt: TGTGCCATCAGCGCAGCCCGGACAGGGGAAAACTACGAGCAGTACTTC
CDR3aa: CAISAARTGENYEQYF

v_gene: TRBV7-9
j_gene: TRBJ1-1
d_gene: .
abundance: .
CDR3nt: TGTGCCAGTAATAGAGGGTTGAACACTGAAGCTTTCTTT
CDR3aa: CASNRGLNTEAFF

v_gene: TRBV6-5
j_gene: TRBJ2-7
d_gene: TRBD2
abundance: once
CDR3nt: TGTGCCAGCAGAACTAGCGGGGCAAGCTCCTACGAGCAGTACTTC
CDR3aa: CASRTSGASSYEQYF